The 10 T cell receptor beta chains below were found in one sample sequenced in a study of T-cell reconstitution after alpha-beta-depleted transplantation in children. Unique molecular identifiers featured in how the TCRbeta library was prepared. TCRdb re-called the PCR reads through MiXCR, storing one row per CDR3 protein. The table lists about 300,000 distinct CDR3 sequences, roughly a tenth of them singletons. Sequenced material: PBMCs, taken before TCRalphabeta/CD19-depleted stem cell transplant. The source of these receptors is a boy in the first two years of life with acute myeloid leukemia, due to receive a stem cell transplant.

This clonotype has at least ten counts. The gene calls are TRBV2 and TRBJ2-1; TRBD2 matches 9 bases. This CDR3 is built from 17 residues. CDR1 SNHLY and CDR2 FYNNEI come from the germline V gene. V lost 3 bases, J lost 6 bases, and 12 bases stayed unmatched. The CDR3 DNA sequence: TGTGCCAGCAGTGACCTAGCGGGATCGACAATTGTCAATGAGCAGTTCTTC. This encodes CASSDLAGSTIVNEQFF. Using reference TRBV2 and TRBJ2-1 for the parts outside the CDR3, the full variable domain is EPEVTQTPSHQVTQMGQEVILRCVPISNHLYFYWYRQILGQKVEFLVSFYNNEISEKSEIFDDQFSVERPDGSNFTLKIRSTKLEDSAMYFCASSDLAGSTIVNEQFFGPGTRLTVL.

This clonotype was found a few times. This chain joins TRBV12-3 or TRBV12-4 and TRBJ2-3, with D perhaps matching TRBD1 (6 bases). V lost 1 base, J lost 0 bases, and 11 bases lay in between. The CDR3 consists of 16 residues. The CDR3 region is CASSLGTARSTDTQYF. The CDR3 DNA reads TGTGCCAGCAGTTTAGGGACAGCCCGTAGCACAGATACGCAGTATTTT.

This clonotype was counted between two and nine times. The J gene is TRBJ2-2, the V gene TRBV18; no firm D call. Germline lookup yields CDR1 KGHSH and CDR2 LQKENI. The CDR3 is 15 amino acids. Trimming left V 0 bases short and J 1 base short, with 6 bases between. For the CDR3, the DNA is TGTGCCAGCTCACCACCGGGCGGGAACACCGGGGAGCTGTTTTTT. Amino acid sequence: CASSPPGGNTGELFF.

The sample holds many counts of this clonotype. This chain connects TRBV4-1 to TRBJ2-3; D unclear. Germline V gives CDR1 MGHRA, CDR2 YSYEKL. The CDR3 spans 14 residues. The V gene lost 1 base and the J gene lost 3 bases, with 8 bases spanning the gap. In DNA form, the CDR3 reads TGCGCCAGCAGCCAAGGGACGGCTACAGATACGCAGTATTTT. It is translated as CASSQGTATDTQYF.

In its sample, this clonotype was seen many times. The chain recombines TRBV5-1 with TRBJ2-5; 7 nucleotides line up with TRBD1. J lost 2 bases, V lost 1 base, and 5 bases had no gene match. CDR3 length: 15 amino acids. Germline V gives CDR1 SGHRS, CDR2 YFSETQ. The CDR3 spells CASSLSGQKQETQYF. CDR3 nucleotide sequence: TGCGCCAGCAGCTTGTCGGGACAGAAGCAAGAGACCCAGTACTTC.

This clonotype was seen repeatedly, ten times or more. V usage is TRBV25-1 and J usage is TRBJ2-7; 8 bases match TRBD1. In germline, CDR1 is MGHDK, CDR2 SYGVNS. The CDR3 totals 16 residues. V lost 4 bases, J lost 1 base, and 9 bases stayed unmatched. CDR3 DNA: TGTGCCAGCAGTGGGGACTGGACAGGGCAATCCTACGAGCAGTACTTC. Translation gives CASSGDWTGQSYEQYF.

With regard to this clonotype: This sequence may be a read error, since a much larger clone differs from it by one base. The CDR3 sequence is CASSQEGPAGEDAKNIQYF. In DNA form, the CDR3 reads TGCGCCAGCAGCCAAGAGGGGCCAGCGGGAGAAGACGCCAAAAACATTCAGTACTTC. The chain has TRBV4-3 and TRBJ2-4; 8 nucleotides align to TRBD2. The junction had 11 bases not matched to a gene; V was cut back by 0 bases and J by 1 base. The germline CDR1 and CDR2 sequences are LGHNA and YSLEER. The CDR3 covers 19 residues.

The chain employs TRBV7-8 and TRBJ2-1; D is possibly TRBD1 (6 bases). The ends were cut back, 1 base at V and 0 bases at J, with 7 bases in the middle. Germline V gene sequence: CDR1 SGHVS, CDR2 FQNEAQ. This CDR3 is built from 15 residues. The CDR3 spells CASSLGQDSYNEQFF. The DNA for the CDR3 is TGTGCCAGCAGCTTAGGACAGGACTCCTACAATGAGCAGTTCTTC.

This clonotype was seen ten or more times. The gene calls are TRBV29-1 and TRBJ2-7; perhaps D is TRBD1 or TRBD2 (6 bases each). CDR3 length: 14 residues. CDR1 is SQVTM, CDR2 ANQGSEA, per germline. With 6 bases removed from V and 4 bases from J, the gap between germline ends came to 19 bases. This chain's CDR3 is CSVGGRGTMYEQYF. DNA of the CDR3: TGCAGCGTGGGGGGACGGGGGACAATGTACGAGCAGTACTTC.

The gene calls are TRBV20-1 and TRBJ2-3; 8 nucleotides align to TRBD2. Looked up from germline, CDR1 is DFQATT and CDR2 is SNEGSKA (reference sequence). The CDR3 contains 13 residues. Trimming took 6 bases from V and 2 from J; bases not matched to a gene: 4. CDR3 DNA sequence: TGCAGTGCCGGCGGGGGGCCCACAGATACGCAGTATTTT. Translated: CSAGGGPTDTQYF.